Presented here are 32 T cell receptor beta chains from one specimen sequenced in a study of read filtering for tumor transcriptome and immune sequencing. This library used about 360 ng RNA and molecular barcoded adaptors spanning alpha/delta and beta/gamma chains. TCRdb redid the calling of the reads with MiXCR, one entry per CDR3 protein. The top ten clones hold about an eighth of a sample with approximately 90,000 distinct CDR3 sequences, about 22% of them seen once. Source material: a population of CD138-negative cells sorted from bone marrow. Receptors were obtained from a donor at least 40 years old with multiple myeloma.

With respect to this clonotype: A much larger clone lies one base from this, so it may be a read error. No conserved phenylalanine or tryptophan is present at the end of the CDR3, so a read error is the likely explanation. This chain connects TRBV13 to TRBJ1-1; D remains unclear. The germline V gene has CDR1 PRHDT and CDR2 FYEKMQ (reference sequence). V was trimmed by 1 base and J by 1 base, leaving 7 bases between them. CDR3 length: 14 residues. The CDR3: CASSLEEKNTEAFS. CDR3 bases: TGTGCCAGCAGCTTAGAGGAAAAGAACACTGAAGCTTTCTCT.

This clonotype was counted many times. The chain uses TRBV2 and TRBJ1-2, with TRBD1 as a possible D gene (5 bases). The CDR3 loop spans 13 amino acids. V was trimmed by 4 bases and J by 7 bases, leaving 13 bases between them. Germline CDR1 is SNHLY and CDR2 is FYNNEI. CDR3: CASSGATVLGYTF. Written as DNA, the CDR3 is TGTGCCAGCAGTGGAGCGACAGTGCTTGGCTACACCTTC.

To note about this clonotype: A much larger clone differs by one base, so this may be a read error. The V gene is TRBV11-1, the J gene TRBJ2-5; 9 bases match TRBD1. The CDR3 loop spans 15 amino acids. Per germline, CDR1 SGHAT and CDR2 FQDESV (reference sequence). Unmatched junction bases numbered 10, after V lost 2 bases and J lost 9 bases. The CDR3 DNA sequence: TGTGCCAGCAGCTTACAGGGACAGGGCGCAACGTCCCAGTACTTC. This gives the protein CASSLQGQGATSQYF.

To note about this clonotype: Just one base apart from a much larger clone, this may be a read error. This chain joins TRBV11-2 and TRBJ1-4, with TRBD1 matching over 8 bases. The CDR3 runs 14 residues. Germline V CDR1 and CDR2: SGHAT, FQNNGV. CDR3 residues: CASSFTGGREKPFF. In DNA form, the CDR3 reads TGTGCCAGCAGCTTCACAGGGGGACGGGAAAAACCGTTTTTT.

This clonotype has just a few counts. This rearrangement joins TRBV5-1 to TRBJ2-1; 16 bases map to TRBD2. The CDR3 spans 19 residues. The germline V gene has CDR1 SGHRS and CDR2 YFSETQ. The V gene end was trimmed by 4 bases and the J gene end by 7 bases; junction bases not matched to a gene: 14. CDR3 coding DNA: TGCGCCAGCAGCCAAGCCGGCCCGGGACTAGCGGGGGGGCCGAATGAGCAGTTCTTC. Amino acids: CASSQAGPGLAGGPNEQFF.

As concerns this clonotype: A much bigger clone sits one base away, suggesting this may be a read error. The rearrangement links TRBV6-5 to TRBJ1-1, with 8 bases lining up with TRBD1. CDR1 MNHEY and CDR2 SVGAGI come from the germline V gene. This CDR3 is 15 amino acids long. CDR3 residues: CVSSMTGVAPQKAFF. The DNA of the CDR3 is TGTGTCAGCAGTATGACAGGGGTCGCCCCACAGAAAGCTTTCTTT.

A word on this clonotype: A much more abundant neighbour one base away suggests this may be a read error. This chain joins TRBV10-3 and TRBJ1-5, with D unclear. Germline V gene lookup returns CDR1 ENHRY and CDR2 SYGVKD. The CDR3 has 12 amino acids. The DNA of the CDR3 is TGTGCCATCAGTGAGCCTCCCCAGCTCCAGCATTTT. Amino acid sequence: CAISEPPQLQHF.

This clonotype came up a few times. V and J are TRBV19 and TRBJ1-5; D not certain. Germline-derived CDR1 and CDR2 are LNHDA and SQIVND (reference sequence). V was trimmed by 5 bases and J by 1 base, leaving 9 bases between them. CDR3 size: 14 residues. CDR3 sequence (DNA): TGTGCCAGTAGTGGGTGGGCGAGCAATCAGCCCCAGCATTTT. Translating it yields CASSGWASNQPQHF.

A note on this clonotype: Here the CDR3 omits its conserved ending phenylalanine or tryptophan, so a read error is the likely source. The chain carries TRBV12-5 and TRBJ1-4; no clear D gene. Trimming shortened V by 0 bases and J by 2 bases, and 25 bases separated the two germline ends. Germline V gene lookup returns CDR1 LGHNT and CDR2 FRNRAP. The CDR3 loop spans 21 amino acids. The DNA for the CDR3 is TGTGCTAGTGGTTTGGTTTACCGGGTGGGCCACCCTTATGCCACTAATGAAAAACTGTTTATT. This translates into CASGLVYRVGHPYATNEKLFI.

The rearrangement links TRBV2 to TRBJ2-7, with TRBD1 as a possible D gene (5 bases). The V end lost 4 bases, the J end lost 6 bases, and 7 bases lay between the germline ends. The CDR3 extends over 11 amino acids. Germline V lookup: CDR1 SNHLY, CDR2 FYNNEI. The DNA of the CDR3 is TGTGCCAGCAGTGGTAGGGGCGAGCAGTACTTC. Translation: CASSGRGEQYF.

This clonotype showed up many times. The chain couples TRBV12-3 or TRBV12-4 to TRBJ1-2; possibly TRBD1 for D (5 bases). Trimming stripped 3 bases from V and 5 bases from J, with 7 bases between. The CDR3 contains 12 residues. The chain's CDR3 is CASSFEGYGYTF. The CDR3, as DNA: TGTGCCAGCAGTTTTGAGGGGTATGGCTACACCTTC.

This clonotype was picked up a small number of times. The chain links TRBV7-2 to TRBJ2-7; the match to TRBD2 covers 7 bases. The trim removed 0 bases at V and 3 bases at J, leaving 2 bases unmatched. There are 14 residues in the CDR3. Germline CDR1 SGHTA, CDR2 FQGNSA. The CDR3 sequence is CASSLASSGYEQYF. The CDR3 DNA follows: TGTGCCAGCAGCTTAGCCTCTAGCGGCTACGAGCAGTACTTC.

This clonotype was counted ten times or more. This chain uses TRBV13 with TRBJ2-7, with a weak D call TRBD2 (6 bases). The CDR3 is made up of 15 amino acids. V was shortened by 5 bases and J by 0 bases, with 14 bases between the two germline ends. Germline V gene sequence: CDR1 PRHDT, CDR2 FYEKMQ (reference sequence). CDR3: CASSPGTYSSYEQYF. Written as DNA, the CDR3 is TGTGCCAGCAGCCCGGGGACTTACAGCTCCTACGAGCAGTACTTC.

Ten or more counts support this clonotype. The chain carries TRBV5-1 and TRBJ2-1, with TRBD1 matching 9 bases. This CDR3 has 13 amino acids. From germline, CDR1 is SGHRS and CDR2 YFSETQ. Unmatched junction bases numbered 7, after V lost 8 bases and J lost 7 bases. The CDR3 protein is CASTGTGMNEQFF. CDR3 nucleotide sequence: TGCGCCAGTACCGGGACAGGGATGAATGAGCAGTTCTTC.

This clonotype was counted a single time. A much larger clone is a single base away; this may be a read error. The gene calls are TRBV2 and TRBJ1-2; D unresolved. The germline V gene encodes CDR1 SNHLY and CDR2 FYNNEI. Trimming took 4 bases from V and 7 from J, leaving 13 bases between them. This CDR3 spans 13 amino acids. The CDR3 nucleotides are TGTGCCAGCAGTGCAGGCCAGTATTGTGGCTACACCTTC. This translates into CASSAGQYCGYTF.

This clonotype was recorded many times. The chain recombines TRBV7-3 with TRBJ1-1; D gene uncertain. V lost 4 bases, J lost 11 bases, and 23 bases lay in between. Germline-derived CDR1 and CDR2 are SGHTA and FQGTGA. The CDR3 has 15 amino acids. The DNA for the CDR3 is TGTGCCAGCAGCTCCCTAACCCAAGGGAGCCGAACGGCTTTCTTT. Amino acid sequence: CASSSLTQGSRTAFF.

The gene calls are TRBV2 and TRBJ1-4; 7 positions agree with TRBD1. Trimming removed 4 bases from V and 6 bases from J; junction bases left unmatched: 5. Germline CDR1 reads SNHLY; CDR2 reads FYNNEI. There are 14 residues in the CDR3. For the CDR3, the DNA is TGTGCCAGCAGTGGTAACAGGGGTGATGAAAAACTGTTTTTT. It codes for CASSGNRGDEKLFF.

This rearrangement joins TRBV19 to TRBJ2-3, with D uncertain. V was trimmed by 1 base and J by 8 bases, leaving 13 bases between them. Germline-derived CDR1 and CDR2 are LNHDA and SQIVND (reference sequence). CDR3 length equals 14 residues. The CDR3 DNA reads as TGTGCCAGTAGTATAGTTGGCTCCACCAGTACGCAGTATTTT. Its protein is CASSIVGSTSTQYF.

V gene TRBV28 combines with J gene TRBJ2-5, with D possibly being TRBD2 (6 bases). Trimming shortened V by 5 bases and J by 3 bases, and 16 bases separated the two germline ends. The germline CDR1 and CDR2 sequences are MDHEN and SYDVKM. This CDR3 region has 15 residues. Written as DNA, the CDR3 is TGTGCCAGCAGTATTACCGGGACTGAGGAAGAGACCCAGTACTTC. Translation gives CASSITGTEEETQYF.

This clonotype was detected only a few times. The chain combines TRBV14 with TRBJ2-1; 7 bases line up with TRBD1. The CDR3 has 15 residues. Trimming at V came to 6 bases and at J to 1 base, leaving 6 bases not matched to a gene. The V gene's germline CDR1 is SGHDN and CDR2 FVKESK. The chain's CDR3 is CASRRTGKSYNEQFF. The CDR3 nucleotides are TGTGCCAGCAGGAGGACAGGCAAGTCCTACAATGAGCAGTTCTTC.

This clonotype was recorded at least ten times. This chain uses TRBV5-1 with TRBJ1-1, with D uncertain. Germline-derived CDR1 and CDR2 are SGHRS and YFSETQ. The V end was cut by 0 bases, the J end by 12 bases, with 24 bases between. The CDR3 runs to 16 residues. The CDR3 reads CASSLAFPDGPPGTFF. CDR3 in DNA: TGCGCCAGCAGCTTGGCCTTTCCCGACGGACCCCCTGGGACTTTCTTT.

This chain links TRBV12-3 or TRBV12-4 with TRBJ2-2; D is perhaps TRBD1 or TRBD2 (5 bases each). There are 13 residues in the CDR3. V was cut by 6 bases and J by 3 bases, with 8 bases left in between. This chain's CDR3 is CASSRGDTGELFF. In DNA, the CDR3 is TGTGCCAGCAGCCGGGGCGACACCGGGGAGCTGTTTTTT.

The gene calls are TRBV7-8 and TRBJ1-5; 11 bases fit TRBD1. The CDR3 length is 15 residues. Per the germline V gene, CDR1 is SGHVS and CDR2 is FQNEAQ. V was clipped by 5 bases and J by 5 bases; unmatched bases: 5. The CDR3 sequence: CASSPRTGGDQPQHF. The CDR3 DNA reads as TGTGCCAGCAGCCCCCGGACAGGGGGCGATCAGCCCCAGCATTTT.

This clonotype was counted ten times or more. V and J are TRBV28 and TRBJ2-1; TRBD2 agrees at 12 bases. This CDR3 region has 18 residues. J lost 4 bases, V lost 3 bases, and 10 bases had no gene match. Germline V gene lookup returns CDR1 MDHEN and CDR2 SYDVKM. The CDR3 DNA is TGTGCCAGCAGTTTGCTCCCCGGGACTAGCGGGCCTTACAATGAGCAGTTCTTC. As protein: CASSLLPGTSGPYNEQFF.

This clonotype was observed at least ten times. CDR3 loop: CASSQGHLTEAFF. The CDR3 DNA follows: TGTGCCAGCAGCCAAGGACATCTCACTGAAGCTTTCTTT. The gene calls are TRBV7-9 and TRBJ1-1; the D gene is possibly TRBD1 (5 bases). Trimming removed 5 bases at V and 4 bases at J, with 11 bases between. The germline CDR1 and CDR2 sequences are SEHNR and FQNEAQ (reference sequence). The CDR3 is 13 residues long.

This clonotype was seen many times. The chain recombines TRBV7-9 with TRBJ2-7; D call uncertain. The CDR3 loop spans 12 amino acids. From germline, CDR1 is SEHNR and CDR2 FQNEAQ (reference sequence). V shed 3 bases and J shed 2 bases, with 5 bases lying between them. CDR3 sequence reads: CASSFSAYEQYF. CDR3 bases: TGTGCCAGCAGCTTTAGTGCCTACGAGCAGTACTTC.

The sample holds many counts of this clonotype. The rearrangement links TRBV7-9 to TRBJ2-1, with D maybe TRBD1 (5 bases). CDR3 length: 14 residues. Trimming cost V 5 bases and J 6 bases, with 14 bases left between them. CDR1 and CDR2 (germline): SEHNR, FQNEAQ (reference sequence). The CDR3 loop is CASSTPARVNEQFF. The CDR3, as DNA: TGTGCCAGCAGCACACCCGCCAGGGTCAATGAGCAGTTCTTC.

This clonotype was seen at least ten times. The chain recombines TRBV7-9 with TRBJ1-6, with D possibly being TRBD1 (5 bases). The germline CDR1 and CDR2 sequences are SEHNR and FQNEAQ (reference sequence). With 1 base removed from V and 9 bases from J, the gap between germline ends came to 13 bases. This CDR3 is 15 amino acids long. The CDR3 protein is CASSLVIGGSSPLHF. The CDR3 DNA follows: TGTGCCAGCAGCTTAGTTATTGGGGGTAGTTCACCCCTCCACTTT.

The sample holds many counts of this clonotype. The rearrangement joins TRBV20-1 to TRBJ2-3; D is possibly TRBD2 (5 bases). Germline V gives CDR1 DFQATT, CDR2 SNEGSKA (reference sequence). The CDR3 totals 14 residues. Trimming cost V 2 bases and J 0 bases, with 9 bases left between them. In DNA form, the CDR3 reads TGCAGTGCTAGACTAGCAACTAGCACAGATACGCAGTATTTT. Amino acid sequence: CSARLATSTDTQYF.

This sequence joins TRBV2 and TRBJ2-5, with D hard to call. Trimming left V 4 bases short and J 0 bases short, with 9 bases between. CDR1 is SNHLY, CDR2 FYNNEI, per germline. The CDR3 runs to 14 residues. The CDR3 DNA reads TGTGCCAGCAGTGTTGGCGGTTACCAAGAGACCCAGTACTTC. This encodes CASSVGGYQETQYF.

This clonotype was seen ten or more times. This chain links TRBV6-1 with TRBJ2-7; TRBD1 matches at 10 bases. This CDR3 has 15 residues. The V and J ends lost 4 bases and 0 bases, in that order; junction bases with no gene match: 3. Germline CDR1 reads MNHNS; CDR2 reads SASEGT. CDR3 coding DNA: TGTGCCAGCAGTGCCGGGACAGGGGTCTCCTACGAGCAGTACTTC. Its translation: CASSAGTGVSYEQYF.

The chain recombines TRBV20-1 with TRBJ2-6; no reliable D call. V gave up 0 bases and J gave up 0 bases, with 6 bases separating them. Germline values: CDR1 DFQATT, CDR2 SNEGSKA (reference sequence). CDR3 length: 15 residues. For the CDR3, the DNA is TGCAGTGCTAGAGATACGGGCTCTGGGGCCAACGTCCTGACTTTC. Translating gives CSARDTGSGANVLTF.